The 32 T cell receptor beta chains below were found in one sample sequenced in a study of blood T cell repertoires in COVID-19 (TCRdb year 2020). The library relied on the immunoSEQ multiplex PCR assay. TCRdb's version of the immuneACCESS table is confined to in-frame rearrangements and falls short of the full clone set. An unresolved V gene accounts for under half of the shortfall where checked; the remainder is of unknown origin. This sample is represented by approximately 220,000 clones; about four fifths of them were singletons. The leading ten clones occupy roughly 2.5% of the sample. Sequencing was done on a sample of peripheral blood. The origin of the receptors is a woman between 40 and 50 years old with active or convalescent COVID-19.

The genes are TRBV2 and TRBJ1-1; tentative D call: TRBD1 (5 bases). CDR1 SNHLY and CDR2 FYNNEI come from the germline V gene. The CDR3 loop spans 15 amino acids. V shed 6 bases and J shed 4 bases, with 18 bases lying between them. CDR3 region: CASSRAGRASTEAFF. For the CDR3, the DNA is TGTGCCAGCAGCAGGGCCGGCAGGGCCAGCACTGAAGCTTTCTTT.

This clone was observed a single time. The J gene is TRBJ2-1, the V gene TRBV14; 11 bases match TRBD2. The CDR3 has 15 amino acids. Germline CDR1 reads SGHDN; CDR2 reads FVKESK. Germline trimming cut 4 bases from V and 8 bases from J; bases unmatched to any gene: 7. The CDR3 sequence is CASSRGLAGTDEQFF. CDR3 DNA: TGTGCCAGCAGCCGAGGACTAGCGGGTACAGATGAGCAGTTCTTC.

This chain uses TRBV19 with TRBJ2-1, with 8 bases aligning to TRBD1. The V segment lost 4 bases and the J segment 6 bases; nucleotides outside the gene matches: 11. Germline loops: CDR1 LNHDA, CDR2 SQIVND (reference sequence). This CDR3 spans 16 amino acids. The chain's CDR3 is CASSKGTGSPINEQFF. The CDR3 nucleotides read TGTGCCAGTAGTAAGGGGACAGGTAGCCCCATCAATGAGCAGTTCTTC.

The V gene is TRBV9, the J gene TRBJ2-7; 8 bases line up with TRBD1. V dropped 4 bases and J dropped 4; count of bases not matched to a gene: 7. The CDR3 is 14 amino acids. CDR1 is SGDLS and CDR2 is YYNGEE in the germline V gene. The CDR3, as DNA: TGTGCCAGCAGCACGGGACAGGCTCCTTACGAGCAGTACTTC. Translation: CASSTGQAPYEQYF.

The rearrangement uses TRBV9 and TRBJ2-7; tentatively, D is TRBD1 (5 bases). The CDR3 runs to 15 residues. V was clipped by 0 bases and J by 4 bases, with 14 bases between them. Looked up from germline, CDR1 is SGDLS and CDR2 is YYNGEE. CDR3 sequence reads: CASSVGPTEVYEQYF. The DNA of the CDR3 is TGTGCCAGCAGCGTAGGTCCGACAGAGGTATACGAGCAGTACTTC.

V and J are TRBV6-5 and TRBJ1-5; 9 bases align to TRBD1. The CDR3 runs 15 residues. The junction had 4 bases not matched to a gene; V was cut back by 2 bases and J by 5 bases. The germline V gene has CDR1 MNHEY and CDR2 SVGAGI. CDR3 in DNA: TGTGCCAGCAGTTACGCGTGGACAGGGGATCAGCCCCAGCATTTT. This sequence encodes CASSYAWTGDQPQHF.

The CDR3 reads CASSYSDNHEEKLFF. The DNA for the CDR3 is TGTGCCAGCAGTTACTCGGACAACCACGAGGAAAAACTGTTTTTT. The V gene is TRBV6-5, the J gene TRBJ1-4, with a weak D call TRBD1 (5 bases). Trimming stripped 0 bases from V and 8 bases from J, with 13 bases between. Looked up from germline, CDR1 is MNHEY and CDR2 is SVGAGI. CDR3 size: 15 residues.

The chain couples TRBV4-1 to TRBJ2-7; the match to TRBD1 covers 10 bases. The CDR3 has 14 residues. From germline, CDR1 is MGHRA and CDR2 YSYEKL. Trimming took 3 bases from V and 5 from J; bases not matched to a gene: 4. CDR3 DNA sequence: TGCGCCAGCAGCCATATGGGACAGGGGAACGAGCAGTACTTC. It yields the protein CASSHMGQGNEQYF.

V and J are TRBV10-3 and TRBJ1-5, with D unresolved. Per the germline V gene, CDR1 is ENHRY and CDR2 is SYGVKD. V shed 0 bases and J shed 7 bases, with 7 bases lying between them. There are 13 residues in the CDR3. This chain's CDR3 is CAISESGEQPQHF. CDR3 bases: TGTGCCATCAGTGAGTCGGGAGAGCAGCCCCAGCATTTT.

This clone was observed once. The gene calls are TRBV9 and TRBJ2-3; no clear D gene. Germline V gene sequence: CDR1 SGDLS, CDR2 YYNGEE. The CDR3 runs 12 residues. Trimming pared 4 bases from V and 3 bases from J, leaving 6 bases between. The CDR3 reads CASSPPTDTQYF. The DNA of the CDR3 is TGTGCCAGCAGCCCCCCGACAGATACGCAGTATTTT.

The chain couples TRBV7-9 to TRBJ1-6; 7 positions match TRBD1. The CDR3 runs to 14 residues. From germline, CDR1 is SEHNR and CDR2 FQNEAQ (reference sequence). V was clipped by 2 bases and J by 10 bases; unmatched bases: 5. In DNA, the CDR3 is TGTGCCAGCAGCTTAAGACAGGGAGGCTCACCCCTCCACTTT. Translated: CASSLRQGGSPLHF.

The genes are TRBV3-1 (or the pseudogene TRBV3-2) and TRBJ2-1, with TRBD2 matching over 11 bases. The CDR3 length is 21 residues. Unmatched junction bases numbered 21, after V lost 4 bases and J lost 4 bases. Germline assignment: CDR1 LGHDT and CDR2 YNNKEL (reference sequence). This CDR3 reads CASSPRPQPSGGSPPYNEQFF. CDR3 coding DNA: TGTGCCAGCAGCCCACGCCCTCAACCTAGCGGGGGGTCCCCTCCTTACAATGAGCAGTTCTTC.

The chain recombines TRBV11-2 with TRBJ1-1; D is ambiguous. Germline lookup yields CDR1 SGHAT and CDR2 FQNNGV. Trimming removed 5 bases from V and 1 base from J, with 23 bases in between. CDR3 length equals 18 residues. The CDR3 sequence is CASSPRVSWVVSNTEAFF. In nucleotides, the CDR3 is TGTGCCAGCAGCCCACGGGTCTCGTGGGTTGTATCGAACACTGAAGCTTTCTTT.

The chain links TRBV10-3 to TRBJ1-2, with TRBD1 as a possible D gene (5 bases). Germline assignment: CDR1 ENHRY and CDR2 SYGVKD. This CDR3 has 17 residues. The V end was cut by 2 bases, the J end by 5 bases, with 21 bases between. As DNA, the CDR3 is TGTGCCATCAGTGAGCTGGCAGGGCAGACCCTCAGATATGGCTACACCTTC. Translation: CAISELAGQTLRYGYTF.

The rearrangement links TRBV24-1 to TRBJ1-2; D might be TRBD1 (5 bases). The CDR3 has 13 residues. Between the trimmed V and J ends, which lost 5 bases and 6 bases, there was a span of 12 bases. Germline assignment: CDR1 KGHDR and CDR2 SFDVKD. The CDR3 spells CATSVGQGHGYTF. Here the CDR3 DNA reads TGTGCCACCAGTGTAGGGCAGGGCCATGGCTACACCTTC.

The genes are TRBV4-1 and TRBJ1-5; weak D call: TRBD1 (5 bases). This CDR3 region has 14 residues. Germline loops: CDR1 MGHRA, CDR2 YSYEKL. Trimming took off 4 bases at V and 5 bases at J, with 12 bases between the two ends. DNA of the CDR3: TGCGCCAGCAGCCGCGGGGGGAGAGATCAGCCCCAGCATTTT. The encoded protein is CASSRGGRDQPQHF.

A word on this clone: This sample includes further DNA sequences coding for the same CDR3. The V gene is TRBV5-4, the J gene TRBJ2-1; TRBD2 agrees at 8 bases. V lost 3 bases to trimming and J lost 0 bases; unmatched junction nucleotides: 2. The CDR3 runs to 15 residues. Looked up from germline, CDR1 is SGHNT and CDR2 is YYREEE (reference sequence). In DNA form, the CDR3 reads TGTGCCAGCAGCTCGGGGGGGGTCTCCTACAATGAGCAGTTCTTC. Protein sequence: CASSSGGVSYNEQFF.

V and J are TRBV3-1 (or the pseudogene TRBV3-2) and TRBJ2-4, with D possibly matching TRBD1 (6 bases). Germline loops: CDR1 LGHDT, CDR2 YNNKEL (reference sequence). V lost 1 base and J 2 bases, leaving 12 bases between the germline ends. CDR3 length equals 16 residues. The CDR3 sequence is CASSQGGHSTKNIQYF. As DNA, the CDR3 is TGTGCCAGCAGCCAAGGGGGGCACTCGACCAAAAACATTCAGTACTTC.

This clone appeared a single time. The V gene is TRBV28, the J gene TRBJ2-2; the match to TRBD2 covers 8 bases. Looked up from germline, CDR1 is MDHEN and CDR2 is SYDVKM. Losses at the gene ends were 3 bases for V and 7 bases for J; bases not matched to a gene: 4. CDR3 length equals 14 residues. The CDR3 is CASSFWREDGELFF. For the CDR3, the DNA is TGTGCCAGCAGTTTTTGGCGGGAGGACGGGGAGCTGTTTTTT. Drawing the rest from reference TRBV28 and TRBJ2-2, the complete variable domain is DVKVTQSSRYLVKRTGEKVFLECVQDMDHENMFWYRQDPGLGLRLIYFSYDVKMKEKGDIPEGYSVSREKKERFSLILESASTNQTSMYLCASSFWREDGELFFGEGSRLTVL.

CDR3 nucleotides: TGCGCCAGCAGCCAAGCCCTGGACAGCCTGAACTATGGCTACACCTTC. It specifies CASSQALDSLNYGYTF. This chain joins TRBV4-1 and TRBJ1-2; TRBD1 might be the D (6 bases). This CDR3 is built from 16 residues. Germline V gene lookup returns CDR1 MGHRA and CDR2 YSYEKL. The V gene lost 1 base and the J gene lost 2 bases, with 14 bases spanning the gap.

The V call is TRBV27, the J call TRBJ1-5; D is uncertain. Trimming left V 9 bases short and J 2 bases short, with 8 bases between. From germline, CDR1 is MNHEY and CDR2 SMNVEV (reference sequence). This CDR3 has 12 amino acids. The CDR3, as DNA: TGTGCCAGTCAGGAGGGCAATCAGCCCCAGCATTTT. It translates to CASQEGNQPQHF.

The chain combines TRBV5-1 with TRBJ1-6; D unresolved. This CDR3 contains 15 residues. CDR1 SGHRS and CDR2 YFSETQ come from the germline V gene. V dropped 5 bases and J dropped 3 bases, with 12 bases sitting between them. CDR3 in amino acids: CASSSTDNYNSPLHF. CDR3 nucleotides: TGCGCCAGCAGTTCAACCGACAACTATAATTCACCCCTCCACTTT.

V usage is TRBV23-1 and J usage is TRBJ1-2; D gene unclear. TRBV23-1 is marked as an open reading frame, function uncertain. This CDR3 comprises 17 residues. V dropped 0 bases and J dropped 11 bases, with 25 bases sitting between them. The DNA for the CDR3 is TGCGCCAGCAGTCAATCCAGCAGGAGGCGCCAAGGTATAAGGTACACCTTC. This codes for CASSQSSRRRQGIRYTF.

The V gene is TRBV19, the J gene TRBJ2-1; D unresolved. The germline gives CDR1 LNHDA, CDR2 SQIVND (reference sequence). Trimming stripped 5 bases from V and 2 bases from J, with 10 bases between. This CDR3 has 14 residues. The CDR3 loop is CASSGPNTYNEQFF. CDR3 nucleotide sequence: TGTGCCAGTAGTGGTCCAAACACCTACAATGAGCAGTTCTTC.

This rearrangement joins TRBV7-2 to TRBJ1-1; the D gene is possibly TRBD1 (5 bases). Trimming left V 4 bases short and J 6 bases short, with 12 bases between. Germline assignment: CDR1 SGHTA and CDR2 FQGNSA. The CDR3 is 13 amino acids. CDR3 sequence: CASSSPSGAEAFF. CDR3 coding DNA: TGTGCCAGCAGCTCGCCTTCGGGGGCTGAAGCTTTCTTT. The full variable domain, in which reference TRBV7-2 and TRBJ1-1 provide the parts outside the CDR3, is GAGVSQSPSNKVTEKGKDVELRCDPISGHTALYWYRQSLGQGLEFLIYFQGNSAPDKSGLPSDRFSAERTGGSVSTLTIQRTQQEDSAVYLCASSSPSGAEAFFGQGTRLTVV.

This chain connects TRBV11-2 to TRBJ1-2; TRBD1 might be the D (5 bases). V was cut by 0 bases and J by 4 bases, with 15 bases left in between. The CDR3 extends over 16 amino acids. The germline CDR1 and CDR2 sequences are SGHAT and FQNNGV. The CDR3 sequence is CASSLDPQGSGYGYTF. DNA for the CDR3: TGTGCCAGCAGCTTAGATCCCCAGGGTAGTGGCTATGGCTACACCTTC.

The rearrangement uses TRBV5-4 and TRBJ1-4; D unclear. The CDR3 runs to 15 residues. Germline CDR1 SGHNT, CDR2 YYREEE (reference sequence). Trimming took off 0 bases at V and 3 bases at J, with 9 bases between the two ends. The CDR3 sequence is CASSLAEEANEKLFF. DNA of the CDR3: TGTGCCAGCAGCTTGGCTGAGGAGGCTAATGAAAAACTGTTTTTT.

The chain joins TRBV25-1 to TRBJ1-1; D is unresolved. Trimming stripped 0 bases from V and 1 base from J, with 6 bases between. CDR3 length: 14 residues. Germline CDR1 is MGHDK and CDR2 is SYGVNS. CDR3 coding DNA: TGTGCCAGCAGTGAATACCGCAGGAACACTGAAGCTTTCTTT. Its protein product is CASSEYRRNTEAFF.

This chain joins TRBV19 and TRBJ2-7, with D tentatively TRBD1 (5 bases). The V end lost 1 base, the J end lost 5 bases, and 18 bases lay between the germline ends. The CDR3 contains 16 residues. Germline V gene lookup returns CDR1 LNHDA and CDR2 SQIVND (reference sequence). The CDR3 DNA reads as TGTGCCAGTAGTATAGGCTCTTTCAGGGCCACGGACGAGCAGTACTTC. It yields the protein CASSIGSFRATDEQYF. The full variable domain, completed using reference TRBV19 and TRBJ2-7, is DGGITQSPKYLFRKEGQNVTLSCEQNLNHDAMYWYRQDPGQGLRLIYYSQIVNDFQKGDIAEGYSVSREKKESFPLTVTSAQKNPTAFYLCASSIGSFRATDEQYFGPGTRLTVT.

The rearrangement uses TRBV4-3 and TRBJ1-2; no definite D call. The CDR3 is made up of 14 amino acids. Trimming removed 4 bases from V and 8 bases from J, with 17 bases in between. From germline, CDR1 is LGHNA and CDR2 YSLEER. In DNA, the CDR3 is TGCGCCAGCAGCCTTGGCCCCGTCGCGGGGGGCTACACCTTC. This translates into CASSLGPVAGGYTF.

Regarding this clone: Distinct nucleotide sequences in the sample also encode this CDR3. The chain combines TRBV9 with TRBJ2-2, with D maybe TRBD2 (6 bases). CDR3 size: 14 residues. Deletions cut 0 bases from V and 4 bases from J, with 7 bases between. Looked up from germline, CDR1 is SGDLS and CDR2 is YYNGEE. CDR3 sequence: CASSVAGSTGELFF. The DNA of the CDR3 is TGTGCCAGCAGCGTAGCCGGGAGCACCGGGGAGCTGTTTTTT.

This clone was counted a single time. This chain uses TRBV24-1 with TRBJ2-1; 8 nucleotides align to TRBD2. The CDR3 runs to 13 residues. J was trimmed by 10 bases and V by 4 bases; bases with no gene match: 5. CDR1 is KGHDR, CDR2 SFDVKD, per germline. The CDR3 nucleotides are TGTGCCACCAGTGAGGGACTAGGAATGGAGCAGTTCTTC. This gives the protein CATSEGLGMEQFF.